This is a list of T cell receptor beta chains from one sample in a study of CD8 T cells in Susac syndrome. Each CDR3 protein is one row after TCRdb ran MiXCR on the immunoSEQ multiplex PCR reads. Among 400,000 to 550,000 distinct CDR3 sequences listed, 75% to 90% were seen once. The specimen was CD8+ T cells from PBMCs. The receptors originated from a human donor with multiple sclerosis. CDR3s include the opening cysteine and the closing phenylalanine or tryptophan. Fields, in order: V gene, D gene, J gene, clone size, CDR3 DNA, CDR3 protein. D genes are given only for firm matches. Clone sizes are given selectively: once, few, many, or a class where the clone is expanded.

TRBV27	-	TRBJ1-1	-	TGTGCCAGCTGTGCCGGGACGGTGAACACTGAAGCTTTCTTT	CASCAGTVNTEAFF
TRBV30	-	TRBJ1-1	once	TGTGCCTGGAGTGTAGTCATGATTAACACTGAAGCTTTCTTT	CAWSVVMINTEAFF
TRBV2	TRBD1	TRBJ2-7	-	TGTGCCAGCGAGGGGACAGTCGAAAACTACGAGCAGTACTTC	CASEGTVENYEQYF
TRBV20-1	TRBD2	TRBJ2-1	-	TGCAGTGCTAGAGGCTATACTAGCGGGAGAACCCCTGAGCAGTTCTTC	CSARGYTSGRTPEQFF
TRBV28	TRBD1	TRBJ2-7	-	TGTGCCAGCAACCCGGTCTGGGACAGCCTGGGGGAGCAGTACTTC	CASNPVWDSLGEQYF
TRBV5-6	-	TRBJ2-2	-	TGTGCCAGCAGCCTGACAGGTGGCTTCCCCGGGGAGCTGTTTTTT	CASSLTGGFPGELFF
TRBV27	TRBD2	TRBJ2-7	-	TGTGCCAGCACCACTAGCGGGACCCACGAGCAGTACTTC	CASTTSGTHEQYF
TRBV30	-	TRBJ2-7	-	TGTGCCTGGAGTGGACACAGAGTCACCTACGAGCAGTACTTC	CAWSGHRVTYEQYF
TRBV28	-	TRBJ2-7	-	TGTGCCAGTTTACAGGGCTCCTACGAGCAGTACTTC	CASLQGSYEQYF
TRBV5-4	-	TRBJ2-2	once	TGTGCCAGCACCGGAACTAGCAACACCGGGGAGCTGTTTTTT	CASTGTSNTGELFF
TRBV6-1	-	TRBJ1-2	-	TGTGCCAGCAGTGAAGCGTTTCATCCTCTACGTAACTATGGCTACACCTTC	CASSEAFHPLRNYGYTF
TRBV4-1	-	TRBJ1-1	-	TGCGCCAGCAGTCCCCGGGGAATGAACACTGAAGCTTTCTTT	CASSPRGMNTEAFF
TRBV6-1	-	TRBJ1-1	once	TGTGCCAGCAGTGAAGCGCTTCGGACAGCTATGAACACTGAAGCTTTCTTT	CASSEALRTAMNTEAFF
TRBV6-2/TRBV6-3	-	TRBJ1-2	-	TGTGCCAGCAGTCCCGGGCCGATTAACTATGGCTACACCTTC	CASSPGPINYGYTF
TRBV5-1	-	TRBJ2-2	-	TGCGCCAGCAGCTTGGTAGGGGCGGAGACCGGGGAGCTGTTTTTT	CASSLVGAETGELFF
TRBV29-1	-	TRBJ1-1	-	TGCAGCGTTGAAGGCGAACAGTTGAACACTGGAGCTTTCTTT	CSVEGEQLNTGAFF
TRBV7-9	TRBD2	TRBJ2-7	-	TGTGCCAGCAGCTTGGGACTAACAGCGGGAGAGCAGTACTTC	CASSLGLTAGEQYF
TRBV27	-	TRBJ1-1	many	TGTGCCAGCAGCTTGGGGGGTGAAGCTTTCTTT	CASSLGGEAFF
TRBV27	-	TRBJ1-2	-	TGTGCCAGCAGTTTGCATGGCTTGGACTATGGCTACACCTTC	CASSLHGLDYGYTF
TRBV5-6	TRBD1	TRBJ2-1	-	TGTGCCAGCAGCTTATCGGGACAGGGGCAGCAGTTCTTC	CASSLSGQGQQFF
TRBV12-3/TRBV12-4	-	TRBJ2-1	-	TGTGCCAGCACTTTAGGCAACAATGAGCAGTTCTTC	CASTLGNNEQFF
TRBV27	TRBD2	TRBJ2-1	-	TGTGCCAGCAGTTTATACTTAGCGGGACCCTACAATGAGCAGTTCTTC	CASSLYLAGPYNEQFF
TRBV5-5	-	TRBJ2-2	-	TGTGCCAGCAGCTTGGCCGGAGAATTTACCTCGAACACCGGGGAGCTGTTTTTT	CASSLAGEFTSNTGELFF
TRBV6-2/TRBV6-3	-	TRBJ1-2	few	TGTGCCAGCAGCCTCGGCGAAAACTATGGCTACACCTTC	CASSLGENYGYTF
TRBV29-1	-	TRBJ2-2	-	TGCAGCGTTGCTTCGAACACCGGGGAGCTGTTTTTT	CSVASNTGELFF
TRBV4-1	-	TRBJ1-2	few	TGCGCCAGCAGCCAAGAAGAGTGGGGAGACCACCTTAACACCTTC	CASSQEEWGDHLNTF
TRBV6-1	TRBD1	TRBJ2-1	-	TGTGCCAGCAGTGGACAGGGATTATCCTACAATGAGCAGTTCTTC	CASSGQGLSYNEQFF
TRBV6-1	-	TRBJ2-2	-	TGTGCCAGCAGTGAAGCGATAGGGGACACCGGGGAGCTGTTTTTT	CASSEAIGDTGELFF
TRBV7-3	-	TRBJ2-5	few	TGTGCCAGCAGCTTAAGTGGCAGGGGCGAGACCCAGTACTTC	CASSLSGRGETQYF
TRBV7-2	TRBD1	TRBJ1-1	-	TGTGCCAGCAGCTGGACAGGCTTGCCCGAGGGCCTCACAAACACTGAAGCTTTCTTT	CASSWTGLPEGLTNTEAFF
TRBV7-6	TRBD1	TRBJ2-3	-	TGTGCCAGCAGCGCGACAGGGGCGAGCACAGATACGCAGTATTTT	CASSATGASTDTQYF
TRBV2	-	TRBJ2-7	-	TGTGCCAGCGCCGGGGTGAGCTCCTACGAGCAGTACTTC	CASAGVSSYEQYF
TRBV18	-	TRBJ2-5	-	TGTGCCAGCTCAAATACAGGGCCCCAAGAGACCCAGTACTTC	CASSNTGPQETQYF
TRBV6-1	-	TRBJ1-1	few	TGTGCCAGCAGCGCGGGAGGCATGAACACTGAAGCTTTCTTT	CASSAGGMNTEAFF
TRBV6-1	-	TRBJ1-1	few	TGTGCCAGCAGTGAGGCGCGAGGCGGGGGAACTGAAGCTTTCTTT	CASSEARGGGTEAFF
TRBV7-9	-	TRBJ2-2	-	TGTGCCAGCATCGGTTCTGGCGGGGAGCTGTTTTTT	CASIGSGGELFF
TRBV13	-	TRBJ1-6	-	TGTGCCAGCAGGAGGACAGTAAATTCACCCCTCCACTTT	CASRRTVNSPLHF
TRBV20-1	TRBD2	TRBJ2-5	-	TGCAGTCTAGCGGGGGGCAGGGAGACCCAGTACTTC	CSLAGGRETQYF
TRBV6-1	TRBD1	TRBJ2-3	few	TGTGCCAGCAGTGGGACAGGGGGCGCAGATACGCAGTATTTT	CASSGTGGADTQYF
TRBV12-3/TRBV12-4	-	TRBJ1-2	-	TGTGCCAGCAGTCCGTCAGGGCTTATCTATGGCTACACCTTC	CASSPSGLIYGYTF